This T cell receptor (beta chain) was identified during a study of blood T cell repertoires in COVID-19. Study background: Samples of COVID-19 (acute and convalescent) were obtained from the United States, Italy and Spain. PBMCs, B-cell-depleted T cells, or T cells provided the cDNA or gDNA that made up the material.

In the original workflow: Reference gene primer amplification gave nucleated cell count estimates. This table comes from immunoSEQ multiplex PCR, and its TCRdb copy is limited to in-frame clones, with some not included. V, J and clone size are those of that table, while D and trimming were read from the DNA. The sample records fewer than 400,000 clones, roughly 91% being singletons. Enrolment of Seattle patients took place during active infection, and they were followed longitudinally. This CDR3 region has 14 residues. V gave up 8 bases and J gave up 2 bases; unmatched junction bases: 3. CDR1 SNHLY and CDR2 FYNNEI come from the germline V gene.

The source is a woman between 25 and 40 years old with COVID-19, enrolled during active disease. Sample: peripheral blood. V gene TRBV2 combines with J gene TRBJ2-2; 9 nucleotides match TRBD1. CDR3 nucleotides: TGTGCCAGCGGGGGACAGGGAAACACCGGGGAGCTGTTTTTT. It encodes CASGGQGNTGELFF.